Each of the 30 T cell receptor beta chains below was sequenced from the same sample in a study of blood T cell repertoires in COVID-19. Data came from immunoSEQ multiplex PCR; TCRdb stores just in-frame clones and leaves some out. Of roughly 320,000 clones in the sample, around 87% were seen once. Sample: peripheral blood. The receptor set was obtained from a man in his 70s with acute or convalescent COVID-19.

The chain has TRBV5-5 and TRBJ2-1, with 7 nucleotides matching TRBD1. The germline V gene encodes CDR1 SGHKS and CDR2 YYEKEE (reference sequence). J lost 0 bases, V lost 0 bases, and 3 bases had no gene match. The CDR3 is made up of 16 amino acids. The CDR3 region has the DNA TGTGCCAGCAGCTTGGCGGGACAGAGCTCCTACAATGAGCAGTTCTTC. Translated: CASSLAGQSSYNEQFF.

This clone occurred once. J is TRBJ1-6 and V is TRBV4-3, with 8 bases lining up with TRBD1. The ends lost 1 base at V and 7 bases at J; junction bases unmatched: 3. The CDR3 is made up of 15 amino acids. Germline V CDR1 and CDR2: LGHNA, YSLEER. The CDR3 region has the DNA TGCGCCAGCAGCCAAGGGAACAGGGGGAATTCACCCCTCCACTTT. This translates into CASSQGNRGNSPLHF.

This sequence joins TRBV10-3 and TRBJ2-7; D is unclear. The CDR3 sequence is 12 residues long. The germline gives CDR1 ENHRY, CDR2 SYGVKD. V was clipped by 10 bases and J by 0 bases, with 10 bases between them. CDR3 loop: CATSGGSYEQYF. In DNA form, the CDR3 reads TGTGCCACCTCCGGCGGCTCCTACGAGCAGTACTTC.

J is TRBJ2-3 and V is TRBV4-1; TRBD1 agrees at 7 bases. V was clipped by 5 bases and J by 1 base; unmatched bases: 6. Per the germline V gene, CDR1 is MGHRA and CDR2 is YSYEKL. The CDR3 has 15 amino acids. CDR3 in amino acids: CASSSDRVGTDTQYF. In DNA, the CDR3 is TGCGCCAGCAGCTCAGACAGGGTCGGCACAGATACGCAGTATTTT.

This clone occurred a few times. J is TRBJ1-2 and V is TRBV7-2; the match to TRBD1 covers 7 bases. The V segment lost 6 bases and the J segment 5 bases; nucleotides outside the gene matches: 6. This CDR3 comprises 13 residues. Germline CDR1 reads SGHTA; CDR2 reads FQGNSA. The CDR3 reads CASSSGRGYGYTF. In DNA, the CDR3 is TGTGCCAGCAGTTCGGGCAGGGGGTATGGCTACACCTTC.

The rearrangement joins TRBV19 to TRBJ2-1; 16 bases fit TRBD2. V dropped 4 bases and J dropped 4; count of bases not matched to a gene: 1. This CDR3 has 16 amino acids. CDR1 is LNHDA and CDR2 is SQIVND in the germline V gene (reference sequence). The CDR3 coding sequence is TGTGCCAGTAGTAAGGGACTAGCGGGAGGGTACAATGAGCAGTTCTTC. Its protein is CASSKGLAGGYNEQFF.

This sequence joins TRBV19 and TRBJ1-2; a weak D match, TRBD1 (5 bases). CDR3 size: 13 residues. From germline, CDR1 is LNHDA and CDR2 SQIVND (reference sequence). V gave up 5 bases and J gave up 2 bases, with 9 bases separating them. DNA for the CDR3: TGTGCCAGTAGTCCGACAGAGAACTATGGCTACACCTTC. As protein: CASSPTENYGYTF. The complete variable domain, with remaining parts taken from reference TRBV19 and TRBJ1-2, reads DGGITQSPKYLFRKEGQNVTLSCEQNLNHDAMYWYRQDPGQGLRLIYYSQIVNDFQKGDIAEGYSVSREKKESFPLTVTSAQKNPTAFYLCASSPTENYGYTFGSGTRLTVV.

The rearrangement joins TRBV9 to TRBJ2-1; 8 bases fit TRBD1. After removal of 3 bases from V and 2 bases from J, the junction contained 4 bases not matched to a gene. The CDR3 is 15 residues long. Germline V gene sequence: CDR1 SGDLS, CDR2 YYNGEE. The CDR3: CASSADRAPYNEQFF. Written as DNA, the CDR3 is TGTGCCAGCAGCGCGGACAGGGCCCCCTACAATGAGCAGTTCTTC.

This clone was seen a few times. The rearrangement uses TRBV28 and TRBJ2-3, with D possibly TRBD2 on 6 matching bases. Germline CDR1 MDHEN, CDR2 SYDVKM. Between the trimmed V and J ends, which lost 5 bases and 3 bases, there was a span of 12 bases. The CDR3 totals 14 residues. Here the CDR3 DNA reads TGTGCCAGCAGTCCAGCAGGAGGGACAGATACGCAGTATTTT. This gives the protein CASSPAGGTDTQYF.

This clone was observed many times. This chain joins TRBV2 and TRBJ1-3, with 11 bases identical to TRBD1. Germline V gene lookup returns CDR1 SNHLY and CDR2 FYNNEI. The J segment lost 1 base and the V segment lost 3 bases, leaving 2 bases of the junction unmatched. This CDR3 spans 16 amino acids. In nucleotides, the CDR3 is TGTGCCAGCAGTGAGGGACAGGGGGTATCTGGAAACACCATATATTTT. This sequence encodes CASSEGQGVSGNTIYF.

This clone was observed a handful of times. This chain's CDR3 is CASSFNTGWTYEQYF. DNA for the CDR3: TGCGCCAGCAGCTTTAATACCGGGTGGACCTACGAGCAGTACTTC. The V and J genes are TRBV5-1 and TRBJ2-7; D is unresolved. Germline CDR1 is SGHRS and CDR2 is YFSETQ. Trimming removed 2 bases from V and 2 bases from J, with 14 bases in between. The CDR3 covers 15 residues.

The chain carries TRBV12-2 and TRBJ1-4; the D call in the table, TRBD1, was not verified against the DNA. TRBV12-2 corresponds to a pseudogene. The CDR3 extends over 13 amino acids. CDR3 loop: CASRLVTGEKLFF. In nucleotides, the CDR3 is TGTGCAAGTCGCTTAGTAACAGGGGAAAAACTGTTTTTT.

The gene calls are TRBV7-9 and TRBJ1-4; 7 positions match TRBD1. There are 16 residues in the CDR3. The germline CDR1 and CDR2 sequences are SEHNR and FQNEAQ (reference sequence). J lost 0 bases, V lost 5 bases, and 6 bases had no gene match. CDR3 residues: CASSPGGTATNEKLFF. The CDR3 region has the DNA TGTGCCAGCAGCCCAGGGGGGACAGCAACTAATGAAAAACTGTTTTTT.

This rearrangement joins TRBV28 to TRBJ1-1; the D gene is possibly TRBD1 (5 bases). The CDR3 has 13 residues. Germline V gives CDR1 MDHEN, CDR2 SYDVKM. Trimming cost V 1 base and J 12 bases, with 15 bases left between them. In DNA form, the CDR3 reads TGTGCCAGCAGTTTATCCGCCAGGGCGTCAACTTTCTTT. Its protein is CASSLSARASTFF.

The rearrangement joins TRBV6-5 to TRBJ1-1, with D possibly TRBD1 on 6 matching bases. V was pared by 6 bases and J by 11 bases, with 16 bases between. The CDR3 has 12 residues. In germline, CDR1 is MNHEY, CDR2 SVGAGI. In DNA form, the CDR3 reads TGTGCCAGCAGCCCCAGGGGCCGTGGGGCTTTCTTT. It is translated as CASSPRGRGAFF.

The V and J genes are TRBV11-3 and TRBJ2-1; the D gene is possibly TRBD1 (5 bases). The V end was cut by 0 bases, the J end by 12 bases, with 12 bases between. Germline CDR1 and CDR2: SGHNT and YENEEA. The CDR3 covers 13 residues. CDR3 region: CASSLDYEGVQFF. The CDR3 region has the DNA TGTGCCAGCAGCTTAGACTACGAAGGGGTGCAGTTCTTC.

CDR3 loop: CSSSRGQGADTQYF. In DNA form, the CDR3 reads TGCAGCTCAAGCCGGGGACAGGGCGCAGATACGCAGTATTTT. The J gene is TRBJ2-3, the V gene TRBV29-1; 9 bases are shared with TRBD1. The CDR3 covers 14 residues. Trimming removed 8 bases from V and 4 bases from J; junction bases left unmatched: 10. CDR1 is SQVTM, CDR2 ANQGSEA, per germline.

J is TRBJ2-5 and V is TRBV23-1; the match to TRBD2 covers 13 bases. TRBV23-1 is sorted into the ORF group, with uncertain function. With V trimmed by 5 bases and J by 5 bases, 8 bases remained unmatched. This CDR3 contains 16 residues. The CDR3 sequence is CASSGSKTSGRETQYF. CDR3 nucleotides: TGCGCCAGCAGTGGGTCCAAGACTAGCGGGAGGGAGACCCAGTACTTC.

The chain couples TRBV11-3 to TRBJ1-6; no firm D call. Trimming left V 1 base short and J 7 bases short, with 5 bases between. Per germline, CDR1 SGHNT and CDR2 YENEEA. The CDR3 is 13 residues long. CDR3 sequence: CASSLVFNSPLHF. CDR3 DNA: TGTGCCAGCAGCTTAGTATTCAATTCACCCCTCCACTTT.

The chain recombines TRBV5-1 with TRBJ1-4; 8 nucleotides match TRBD1. Germline assignment: CDR1 SGHRS and CDR2 YFSETQ. The V gene end was trimmed by 0 bases and the J gene end by 7 bases; junction bases not matched to a gene: 5. This CDR3 is 15 amino acids long. Written as DNA, the CDR3 is TGCGCCAGCAGCTTGGGCGGCAGGGGGCGTGAAAAACTGTTTTTT. Encoded protein: CASSLGGRGREKLFF. Variable domain in full (rest from reference TRBV5-1 and TRBJ1-4): KAGVTQTPRYLIKTRGQQVTLSCSPISGHRSVSWYQQTPGQGLQFLFEYFSETQRNKGNFPGRFSGRQFSNSRSEMNVSTLELGDSALYLCASSLGGRGREKLFFGSGTQLSVL.

The chain joins TRBV7-7 to TRBJ1-3; 9 nucleotides align to TRBD1. Germline V CDR1 and CDR2: SSHAT, FNYEAQ (reference sequence). Trimming cost V 5 bases and J 8 bases; bases outside gene matches: 13. The CDR3 consists of 16 residues. The CDR3 DNA follows: TGTGCCAGCAGCCCGAATATTGGACAGGGGACGGACACCATATATTTT. Amino acids: CASSPNIGQGTDTIYF. The full variable domain, rest sourced from reference TRBV7-7 and TRBJ1-3, is GAGVSQSPRYKVTKRGQDVTLRCDPISSHATLYWYQQALGQGPEFLTYFNYEAQPDKSGLPSDRFSAERPEGSISTLTIQRTEQRDSAMYRCASSPNIGQGTDTIYFGEGSWLTVV.

The CDR3 spells CASSSPGTGEVGYTF. In DNA form, the CDR3 reads TGTGCCAGCAGTTCTCCCGGGACAGGGGAGGTCGGCTACACCTTC. The rearrangement links TRBV7-9 to TRBJ1-2; TRBD1 agrees at 10 bases. The CDR3 is made up of 15 amino acids. Germline CDR1 is SEHNR and CDR2 is FQNEAQ (reference sequence). The V and J ends lost 6 bases and 8 bases, in that order; junction bases with no gene match: 12.

V and J are TRBV10-3 and TRBJ1-6; D gene uncertain. This CDR3 comprises 15 residues. Trimming took off 3 bases at V and 4 bases at J, with 10 bases between the two ends. Germline V gives CDR1 ENHRY, CDR2 SYGVKD. This CDR3 is CAISETGVYNSPLHF. The CDR3 coding sequence is TGTGCCATCAGTGAAACGGGAGTTTATAATTCACCCCTCCACTTT.

As concerns this clone: The junction departs from germline at one end; a sequencing error may be responsible. The chain joins TRBV4-3 to TRBJ2-7, with D uncertain. The CDR3 runs 14 residues. The germline V gene has CDR1 LGHNA and CDR2 YSLEER. The CDR3 region has the DNA TGCGCCAGCAGCCAAGATTTTAGCTCCTCCGAGCAGTACTTC. Protein product: CASSQDFSSSEQYF.

The chain links TRBV6-5 to TRBJ2-5, with no clear D. CDR3 length equals 12 residues. From germline, CDR1 is MNHEY and CDR2 SVGAGI. Between the trimmed V and J ends, which lost 5 bases and 7 bases, there was a span of 11 bases. The CDR3 DNA reads TGTGCCAGCAGTCACCACGGTGGGACCCAGTACTTC. Translated, it gives CASSHHGGTQYF.

This clone was seen only once. The J gene is TRBJ1-6, the V gene TRBV24-1; 7 nucleotides align to TRBD1. The CDR3 has 20 amino acids. After removal of 3 bases from V and 10 bases from J, the junction contained 23 bases not matched to a gene. Germline V lookup: CDR1 KGHDR, CDR2 SFDVKD. CDR3 nucleotides: TGTGCCACCAGTGATACGGATGAGGGAAGAGGGGACAGTCCGGACTCACCCCTCCACTTT. Encoded protein: CATSDTDEGRGDSPDSPLHF.

V usage is TRBV6-6 and J usage is TRBJ1-5; 7 nucleotides line up with TRBD1. CDR3 length: 16 residues. Losses at the gene ends were 0 bases for V and 4 bases for J; bases not matched to a gene: 6. Germline V CDR1 and CDR2: MNHNY, SVGAGI (reference sequence). The CDR3 region is CASSYSTGQVNQPQHF. DNA for the CDR3: TGTGCCAGCAGTTACTCGACCGGACAGGTTAATCAGCCCCAGCATTTT.

V usage is TRBV12-3 or TRBV12-4 and J usage is TRBJ1-2; unclear D gene. Between the trimmed V and J ends, which lost 5 bases and 8 bases, there was a span of 12 bases. The CDR3 is 12 residues long. CDR3 loop: CASSVTPGGYTF. As DNA, the CDR3 is TGTGCCAGCAGTGTTACCCCGGGGGGCTACACCTTC.

J is TRBJ2-1 and V is TRBV25-1, with 16 bases identical to TRBD2. From germline, CDR1 is MGHDK and CDR2 SYGVNS. The CDR3 is 14 amino acids. J was trimmed by 15 bases and V by 4 bases; bases with no gene match: 6. CDR3 in amino acids: CASSGGTSGRAAFF. In nucleotides, the CDR3 is TGTGCCAGCAGTGGAGGGACTAGCGGGAGGGCGGCGTTCTTC.

The gene calls are TRBV30 and TRBJ2-1; no reliable D call. The CDR3 spans 13 residues. The germline gives CDR1 GTSNPN, CDR2 SVGIG (reference sequence). Trimming took off 4 bases at V and 0 bases at J, with 7 bases between the two ends. This chain's CDR3 is CAWTRHSYNEQFF. Here the CDR3 DNA reads TGTGCCTGGACGCGCCACTCCTACAATGAGCAGTTCTTC.